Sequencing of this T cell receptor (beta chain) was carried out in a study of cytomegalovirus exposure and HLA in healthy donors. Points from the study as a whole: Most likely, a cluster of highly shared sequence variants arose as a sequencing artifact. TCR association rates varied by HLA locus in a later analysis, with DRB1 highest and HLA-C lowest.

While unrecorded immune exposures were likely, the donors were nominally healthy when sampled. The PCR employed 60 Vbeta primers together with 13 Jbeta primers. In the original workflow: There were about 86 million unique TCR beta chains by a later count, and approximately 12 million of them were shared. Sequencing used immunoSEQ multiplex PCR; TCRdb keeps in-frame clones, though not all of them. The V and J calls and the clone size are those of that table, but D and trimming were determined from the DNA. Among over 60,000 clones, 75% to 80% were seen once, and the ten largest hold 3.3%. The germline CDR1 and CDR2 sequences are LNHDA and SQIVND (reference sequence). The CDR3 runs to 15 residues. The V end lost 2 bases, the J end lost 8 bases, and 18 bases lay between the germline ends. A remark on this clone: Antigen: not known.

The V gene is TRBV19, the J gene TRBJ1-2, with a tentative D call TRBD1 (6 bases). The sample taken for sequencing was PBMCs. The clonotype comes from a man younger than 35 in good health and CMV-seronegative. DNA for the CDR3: TGTGCCAGTAGTATATCTTCCGCAGGGGATGCGGGCTACACCTTC. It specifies CASSISSAGDAGYTF.